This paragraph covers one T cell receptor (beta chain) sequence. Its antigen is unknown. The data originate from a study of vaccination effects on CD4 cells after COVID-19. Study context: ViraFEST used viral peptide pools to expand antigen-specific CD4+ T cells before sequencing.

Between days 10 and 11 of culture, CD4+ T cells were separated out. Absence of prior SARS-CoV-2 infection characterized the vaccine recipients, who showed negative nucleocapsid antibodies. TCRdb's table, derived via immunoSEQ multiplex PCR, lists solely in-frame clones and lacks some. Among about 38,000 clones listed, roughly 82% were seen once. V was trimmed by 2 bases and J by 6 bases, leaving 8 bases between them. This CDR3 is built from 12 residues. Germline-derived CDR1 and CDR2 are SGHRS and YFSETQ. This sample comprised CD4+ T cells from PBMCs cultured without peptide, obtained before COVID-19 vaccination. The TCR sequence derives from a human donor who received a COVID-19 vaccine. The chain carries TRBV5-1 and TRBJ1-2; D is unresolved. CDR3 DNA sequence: TGCGCCAGCAGCTTATGGCGGGATGGCTACACCTTC. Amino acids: CASSLWRDGYTF. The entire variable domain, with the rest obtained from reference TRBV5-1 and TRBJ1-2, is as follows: KAGVTQTPRYLIKTRGQQVTLSCSPISGHRSVSWYQQTPGQGLQFLFEYFSETQRNKGNFPGRFSGRQFSNSRSEMNVSTLELGDSALYLCASSLWRDGYTFGSGTRLTVV.